The 19 T cell receptor beta chains presented below share a single source sample, sequenced in a study of cytomegalovirus exposure and HLA in healthy donors (dated by TCRdb to 2016 to 2017). The library was prepared using the immunoSEQ multiplex PCR assay. Entries here come from immuneACCESS through TCRdb and include only in-frame sequences with V and J called. Some clones fail to appear in such tables; in the studies checked, an unresolved V gene covers under half of the shortfall, and the cause of the remainder is unknown. The sample table lists 190,000 or so clones, approximately 80% of them with a count of one. The ten largest clones take up roughly an eighth of the sample. The sequenced material came from PBMCs. The source of these receptors is a woman younger than 45 in good health and CMV-seropositive.

V gene TRBV30 combines with J gene TRBJ1-1; perhaps TRBD1 as D (6 bases). Germline V CDR1 and CDR2: GTSNPN, SVGIG (reference sequence). CDR3 length equals 12 residues. Trimming took off 0 bases at V and 7 bases at J, with 9 bases between the two ends. The CDR3 DNA sequence: TGTGCCTGGAGTGTATCAGGGGTTGAAGCTTTCTTT. Its protein is CAWSVSGVEAFF.

This chain links TRBV6-1 with TRBJ1-5, with 7 nucleotides matching TRBD1. The V gene end was trimmed by 3 bases and the J gene end by 7 bases; junction bases not matched to a gene: 6. The CDR3 loop spans 14 amino acids. Germline V lookup: CDR1 MNHNS, CDR2 SASEGT. CDR3 sequence: CASSESTGAQPQHF. For the CDR3, the DNA is TGTGCCAGCAGTGAGTCAACAGGGGCGCAGCCCCAGCATTTT.

J is TRBJ2-5 and V is TRBV15; perhaps TRBD2 as D (5 bases). This CDR3 is 15 amino acids long. The V end lost 3 bases, the J end lost 2 bases, and 13 bases lay between the germline ends. Germline V gene lookup returns CDR1 LNHNV and CDR2 YYDKDF (reference sequence). The CDR3: CATSRGEGRQETQYF. The CDR3 coding sequence is TGTGCCACCAGCAGGGGAGAAGGGCGGCAAGAGACCCAGTACTTC.

The V gene is TRBV7-3, the J gene TRBJ2-7; weak D call: TRBD1 (5 bases). Germline V gene sequence: CDR1 SGHTA, CDR2 FQGTGA. The CDR3 covers 12 residues. V shed 5 bases and J shed 2 bases, with 7 bases lying between them. This CDR3 is CASSPRAYEQYF. The CDR3 nucleotides are TGTGCCAGCAGCCCCAGGGCCTACGAGCAGTACTTC.

The rearrangement uses TRBV5-1 and TRBJ2-7; tentatively, D is TRBD1 (6 bases). Trimming stripped 0 bases from V and 3 bases from J, with 10 bases between. Looked up from germline, CDR1 is SGHRS and CDR2 is YFSETQ. The CDR3 contains 14 residues. CDR3 amino acids: CASSLGTTGYEQYF. The CDR3 coding sequence is TGCGCCAGCAGCTTGGGTACGACAGGCTACGAGCAGTACTTC.

The chain is built from TRBV27 and TRBJ2-3; 7 bases agree with TRBD2. J lost 3 bases, V lost 4 bases, and 4 bases had no gene match. CDR1 is MNHEY, CDR2 SMNVEV, per germline (reference sequence). The CDR3 totals 14 residues. CDR3: CASSSSGKTDTQYF. CDR3 bases: TGTGCCAGCAGTTCTAGCGGAAAAACAGATACGCAGTATTTT.

This clone has just one count. V usage is TRBV7-2 and J usage is TRBJ2-1; 11 bases are a match to TRBD2. The CDR3 length is 15 residues. Trimming took 1 base from V and 10 from J; bases not matched to a gene: 6. Germline loops: CDR1 SGHTA, CDR2 FQGNSA. CDR3 region: CASSLDLAGGREQFF. The DNA of the CDR3 is TGTGCCAGCAGCTTAGACCTAGCGGGAGGAAGAGAGCAGTTCTTC.

V is TRBV5-6 and J is TRBJ1-4; maybe TRBD1 (6 bases). Germline V gives CDR1 SGHDT, CDR2 YYEEEE. Trimming shortened V by 4 bases and J by 5 bases, and 21 bases separated the two germline ends. This CDR3 has 17 amino acids. The chain's CDR3 is CASSLAGGLSSNEKLFF. The CDR3 coding sequence is TGTGCCAGCAGCCTTGCTGGGGGCCTGAGTTCAAATGAAAAACTGTTTTTT.

V gene TRBV5-4 combines with J gene TRBJ1-1; 9 bases map to TRBD1. V was pared by 4 bases and J by 5 bases, with 12 bases of the junction left unmatched. The CDR3 consists of 16 residues. Germline V gene data show CDR1 as SGHNT and CDR2 as YYREEE (reference sequence). CDR3 region: CASSTGTGRLITEAFF. The CDR3 bases are TGTGCCAGCAGCACCGGGACAGGGAGATTGATTACTGAAGCTTTCTTT.

Only one count was recorded for this clone. The rearrangement uses TRBV29-1 and TRBJ2-2; tentatively, D is TRBD2 (6 bases). The germline CDR1 and CDR2 sequences are SQVTM and ANQGSEA. The CDR3 has 14 residues. V shed 5 bases and J shed 6 bases, with 16 bases lying between them. The CDR3 is CSVLVASVSGELFF. CDR3 coding DNA: TGCAGCGTTCTCGTGGCTAGCGTTTCCGGGGAGCTGTTTTTT.

This chain uses TRBV6-1 with TRBJ2-4; the match to TRBD1 covers 9 bases. The CDR3 totals 14 residues. J lost 8 bases, V lost 2 bases, and 4 bases had no gene match. Germline V gene data show CDR1 as MNHNS and CDR2 as SASEGT. CDR3 sequence: CASSETGGWDIQYF. The CDR3 nucleotides are TGTGCCAGCAGTGAAACAGGGGGCTGGGACATTCAGTACTTC.

This clone was detected only a few times. The V and J genes are TRBV13 and TRBJ1-1; D gene uncertain. CDR1 PRHDT and CDR2 FYEKMQ come from the germline V gene (reference sequence). The CDR3 length is 12 residues. Trimming removed 6 bases from V and 3 bases from J, with 8 bases in between. The CDR3 nucleotides are TGTGCCAGCAGATTGGAGGACACTGAAGCTTTCTTT. Translated: CASRLEDTEAFF.

The chain employs TRBV2 and TRBJ2-1; 12 bases are a match to TRBD2. Germline CDR1 SNHLY, CDR2 FYNNEI. The CDR3 has 17 amino acids. V was clipped by 6 bases and J by 1 base; unmatched bases: 7. DNA of the CDR3: TGTGCCAGCAGGGAGACTAGCGGGAGTGGGTCCTACAATGAGCAGTTCTTC. Amino acids: CASRETSGSGSYNEQFF.

This chain uses TRBV5-1 with TRBJ1-5; no clear D. The V gene lost 0 bases and the J gene lost 0 bases, with 10 bases spanning the gap. Germline CDR1 and CDR2: SGHRS and YFSETQ. The CDR3 sequence is 16 residues long. CDR3 bases: TGCGCCAGCAGCTTGGAACCGAGTTATAGCAATCAGCCCCAGCATTTT. Protein sequence: CASSLEPSYSNQPQHF.

The rearrangement uses TRBV5-1 and TRBJ2-7, with a weak D call TRBD2 (6 bases). The germline gives CDR1 SGHRS, CDR2 YFSETQ. V gave up 7 bases and J gave up 3 bases, with 8 bases separating them. The CDR3 extends over 11 amino acids. Here the CDR3 reads CASQAGYEQYF. DNA for the CDR3: TGCGCCAGCCAAGCGGGCTACGAGCAGTACTTC.

The V gene is TRBV27, the J gene TRBJ2-7, with a tentative D call TRBD1 (6 bases). Looked up from germline, CDR1 is MNHEY and CDR2 is SMNVEV (reference sequence). This CDR3 is built from 13 residues. V gave up 2 bases and J gave up 1 base, with 6 bases separating them. The CDR3 spells CASSLGQSYEQYF. The CDR3, as DNA: TGTGCCAGCAGTTTAGGACAGTCCTACGAGCAGTACTTC.

The genes are TRBV2 and TRBJ2-7; 7 nucleotides agree with TRBD2. The CDR3 is 13 residues long. Germline CDR1 is SNHLY and CDR2 is FYNNEI. The trim removed 6 bases at V and 7 bases at J, leaving 9 bases unmatched. Here the CDR3 reads CASRGLVAREQYF. CDR3 sequence (DNA): TGTGCCAGCAGAGGACTAGTGGCAAGGGAGCAGTACTTC.

The chain combines TRBV6-5 with TRBJ1-1; D is unclear. V gave up 0 bases and J gave up 3 bases, with 8 bases separating them. CDR1 MNHEY and CDR2 SVGAGI come from the germline V gene. The CDR3 runs 14 residues. CDR3 sequence: CASSYSGEYTEAFF. CDR3 sequence (DNA): TGTGCCAGCAGTTACTCGGGAGAGTACACTGAAGCTTTCTTT.

The genes are TRBV4-1 and TRBJ1-5; D remains ambiguous. Per the germline V gene, CDR1 is MGHRA and CDR2 is YSYEKL. CDR3 length: 16 amino acids. V was pared by 0 bases and J by 1 base, with 10 bases between. The CDR3 nucleotides are TGCGCCAGCAGCCAAGACGGGAGCCTCAGCAATCAGCCCCAGCATTTT. Its protein product is CASSQDGSLSNQPQHF.